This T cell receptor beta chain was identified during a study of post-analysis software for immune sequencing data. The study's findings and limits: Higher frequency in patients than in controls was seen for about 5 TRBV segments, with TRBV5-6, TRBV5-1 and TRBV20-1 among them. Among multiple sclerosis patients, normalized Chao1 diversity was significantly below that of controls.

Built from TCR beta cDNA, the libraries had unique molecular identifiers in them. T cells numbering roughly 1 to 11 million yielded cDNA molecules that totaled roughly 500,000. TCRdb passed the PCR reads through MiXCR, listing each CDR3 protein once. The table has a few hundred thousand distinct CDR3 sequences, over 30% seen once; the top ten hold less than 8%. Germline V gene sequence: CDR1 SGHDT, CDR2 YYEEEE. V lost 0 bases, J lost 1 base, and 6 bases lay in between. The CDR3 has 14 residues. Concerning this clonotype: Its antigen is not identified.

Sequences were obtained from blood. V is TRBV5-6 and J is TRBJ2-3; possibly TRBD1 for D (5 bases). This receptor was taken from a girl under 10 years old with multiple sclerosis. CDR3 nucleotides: TGTGCCAGCAGCTTGGCCAGGGGCACAGATACGCAGTATTTT. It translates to CASSLARGTDTQYF.